Listed below are T cell receptor beta chains from one sample, sequenced in a study of blood T cell repertoires in COVID-19. The repertoire was sequenced with immunoSEQ multiplex PCR; TCRdb's copy has only in-frame clones and lacks some. The data contain approximately 280,000 clones, over 75% of them singletons. Sample: peripheral blood. The source of these receptors is a man in his forties or fifties with active or convalescent COVID-19. The CDR3 runs from the conserved cysteine through the conserved F or W. Fields, in order: CDR3 protein, CDR3 DNA, V gene, D gene, J gene, clone size. A D gene is named only where the DNA matches it firmly. Clone sizes are given selectively: once, few, many, or a class where the clone is expanded.

CASSWRESPTDTQYF | TGCGCCAGCAGCTGGCGGGAGTCCCCCACAGATACGCAGTATTTT | TRBV5-1 | TRBD2 | TRBJ2-3 | NA
CASRRTGLGTDTQYF | TGTGCCAGCAGAAGGACAGGGTTGGGAACAGATACGCAGTATTTT | TRBV5-8 | TRBD1 | TRBJ2-3 | NA
CASSQNTEAFF | TGTGCCAGCAGTCAGAACACTGAAGCTTTCTTT | TRBV2 | NA | TRBJ1-1 | NA
CASSRGTSGSSPYEQYF | TGTGCCAGCAGTCGAGGGACTAGCGGGAGCTCTCCCTACGAGCAGTACTTC | TRBV7-9 | TRBD2 | TRBJ2-7 | few
CASSHTGTGGLSGANVLTF | TGTGCCAGCAGTCATACAGGGACAGGGGGCCTCTCTGGGGCCAACGTCCTGACTTTC | TRBV6-6 | TRBD1 | TRBJ2-6 | NA
CASSYVNRAEQYF | TGTGCCAGCAGTTACGTCAACAGGGCCGAGCAGTACTTC | TRBV6-2/TRBV6-3 | NA | TRBJ2-7 | NA
CASSQRSGRAGGLETQYF | TGCGCCAGCAGCCAGCGGAGCGGGAGGGCCGGAGGGCTAGAGACCCAGTACTTC | TRBV4-1 | TRBD2 | TRBJ2-5 | NA
CASSSSLAGGTDTQYF | TGCGCCAGCAGCTCATCCTTAGCGGGGGGGACAGATACGCAGTATTTT | TRBV5-1 | TRBD2 | TRBJ2-3 | NA
CASSLMGQSYEQYF | TGCGCCAGCAGCTTGATGGGACAGTCATACGAGCAGTACTTC | TRBV5-1 | TRBD1 | TRBJ2-7 | NA
CASSRTQGQPQHF | TGTGCCAGCAGTCGAACACAGGGCCAGCCCCAGCATTTT | TRBV6-5 | NA | TRBJ1-5 | NA
CAWSKIVYNEQFF | TGTGCCTGGAGTAAAATCGTTTACAATGAGCAGTTCTTC | TRBV30 | NA | TRBJ2-1 | NA
CASSLEPEYNGYTF | TGCGCCAGCAGCTTGGAACCAGAATACAATGGCTACACCTTC | TRBV5-1 | NA | TRBJ1-2 | once
CARSGRTYEQYF | TGTGCCAGAAGCGGAAGAACCTACGAGCAGTACTTC | TRBV2 | NA | TRBJ2-7 | NA
CASSLTRQGYTF | TGTGCCAGCAGCCTTACCCGACAGGGCTACACCTTC | TRBV14 | NA | TRBJ1-2 | NA
CASSYPPGGGSPLHF | TGTGCCAGCAGTTACCCCCCGGGTGGTGGTTCACCCCTCCACTTT | TRBV6-6 | NA | TRBJ1-6 | NA
CASSLEISASYEQYF | TGTGCCAGCAGCTTAGAGATTAGCGCATCCTACGAGCAGTACTTC | TRBV11-2 | NA | TRBJ2-7 | NA
CAISARDYGYTF | TGTGCCATCAGTGCCAGGGACTATGGCTACACCTTC | TRBV10-3 | NA | TRBJ1-2 | NA
CASSSPGTAGGLHF | TGTGCCAGCAGTTCTCCCGGGACGGCCGGGGGCCTCCACTTT | TRBV28 | NA | TRBJ1-6 | NA
CASRQTSHGEQYF | TGTGCCAGCAGACAGACTAGCCATGGCGAGCAGTACTTC | TRBV6-5 | TRBD2 | TRBJ2-7 | NA
CASSSRLAGGLSYEQYF | TGTGCCAGCAGTTCCCGACTAGCGGGAGGCCTCTCCTACGAGCAGTACTTC | TRBV6-2/TRBV6-3 | TRBD2 | TRBJ2-7 | NA
CASMTGTSSYNEQFF | TGTGCCAGTATGACCGGGACTAGCAGCTACAATGAGCAGTTCTTC | TRBV19 | TRBD2 | TRBJ2-1 | NA
CASSQDWSQRGIFSYTEAFF | TGTGCCAGCAGCCAAGATTGGTCCCAGCGAGGGATTTTTAGTTACACTGAAGCTTTCTTT | TRBV3-1/TRBV3-2 | NA | TRBJ1-1 | NA
CASSLQGLADYEQYF | TGTGCCAGCAGCCTCCAAGGACTAGCGGATTACGAGCAGTACTTC | TRBV7-8 | TRBD2 | TRBJ2-7 | NA
CASTRSGRHTGELFF | TGTGCCAGCACCCGTAGCGGGAGGCACACCGGGGAGCTGTTTTTT | TRBV2 | TRBD2 | TRBJ2-2 | NA
CASSWGRVGASRNQPQHF | TGTGCCAGTAGTTGGGGCAGGGTAGGGGCATCGCGCAATCAGCCCCAGCATTTT | TRBV19 | NA | TRBJ1-5 | NA
CASSPTLRGIGNTIYF | TGTGCCAGCTCACCAACCTTGCGGGGAATCGGAAACACCATATATTTT | TRBV18 | NA | TRBJ1-3 | NA
CASSYFRDTSYEQYF | TGTGCCAGCAGTTACTTTCGCGACACTTCCTACGAGCAGTACTTC | TRBV6-5 | NA | TRBJ2-7 | NA
CASTLTTGGEGIQYF | TGCGCCAGCACCCTCACGACAGGTGGGGAAGGCATTCAGTACTTC | TRBV5-1 | NA | TRBJ2-4 | NA
CAWSVGTLNTEAFF | TGTGCCTGGAGTGTTGGGACACTTAACACTGAAGCTTTCTTT | TRBV30 | NA | TRBJ1-1 | once
CASSTTSGGYYEQYF | TGTGCCAGCAGTACCACAAGCGGAGGCTACTACGAGCAGTACTTC | TRBV7-2 | NA | TRBJ2-7 | NA
CASSHLSGSGEYEQYF | TGTGCCAGCAGCCATCTCAGCGGGTCGGGTGAGTACGAGCAGTACTTC | TRBV4-2 | NA | TRBJ2-7 | NA
CASSPLSRDSPLHF | TGTGCCAGCTCTCCTCTATCCCGGGATTCACCCCTCCACTTT | TRBV18 | NA | TRBJ1-6 | NA
CASTETSECWGYNEQFF | TGCGCCAGCACCGAAACTAGCGAATGTTGGGGCTACAATGAGCAGTTCTTC | TRBV10-1 | TRBD2 | TRBJ2-1 | NA
CASSPRTVNTEAFF | TGTGCCAGTTCTCCGAGGACAGTGAACACTGAAGCTTTCTTT | TRBV19 | NA | TRBJ1-1 | NA
CASSLATGPTGELFF | TGTGCCAGCAGCTTAGCTACAGGGCCCACCGGGGAGCTGTTTTTT | TRBV11-3 | NA | TRBJ2-2 | NA
CASSGQGDSNQPQHF | TGTGCCAGCAGCGGACAGGGGGATAGCAATCAGCCCCAGCATTTT | TRBV5-8 | TRBD1 | TRBJ1-5 | NA
CASSPREYGYTF | TGTGCCAGCAGCCCGAGGGAGTATGGCTACACCTTC | TRBV6-5 | NA | TRBJ1-2 | NA
CASSSRRDRFPYGYTF | TGTGCCAGCAGCTCCCGGAGGGACAGGTTTCCGTATGGCTACACCTTC | TRBV28 | TRBD1 | TRBJ1-2 | NA
CASSLFDRVLISGNTIYF | TGTGCCAGCAGCTTGTTCGACAGGGTCCTAATAAGTGGAAACACCATATATTTT | TRBV5-6 | TRBD1 | TRBJ1-3 | NA
CSVGPAGSYEQYF | TGCAGCGTTGGACCCGCAGGCTCCTACGAGCAGTACTTC | TRBV29-1 | NA | TRBJ2-7 | NA
CASSWGRGLYEQYF | TGTGCCAGCAGTTGGGGACGGGGACTATACGAGCAGTACTTC | TRBV5-6 | TRBD2 | TRBJ2-7 | NA